This entry features one T cell receptor beta chain sequence. There is no known antigen for this receptor. No base quality values were provided; no much bigger clone lies one nucleotide off. The data were taken from a study of shared clonotypes between healthy human individuals (dated by TCRdb to the early 2020s). Notes on the research overall: Three men and a couple of women, aged 18 to 49 years, made up the cohort. For each donor, CD4 naive and CD4 memory were each given three plates, CD8 naive was given two plates, and CD8 memory was given one plate. Blood TCR repertoires of several healthy adults were deeply sequenced to estimate repertoire size and the extent of clonotype sharing between individuals. To increase sequencing depth and limit assay-specific biases, TCR repertoire library preparation and sequencing were carried out by different laboratories using diverse techniques. Leukapheresis yielded between about 0.9 and 9 billion PBMCs per donor.

The CDR3 has 12 amino acids, counting the end cysteine and phenylalanine. Only the CDR3 DNA stays, 36 bases, in frame from base 1. The junction carries 14 bases between V and J, which are trimmed by 10 bases and 5 bases respectively. In the germline V gene, CDR1 corresponds to SGHVS and CDR2 to FNYEAQ. The donors were healthy, HIV-negative adults who had no recently reported acute infections or vaccinations. Only Caucasian adults living in Nashville, Tennessee, USA were represented among the donors. CD4+ T cells were enriched by magnetic negative selection; naive cells were then positively selected on CD45RA, and the negative fraction formed the memory subset. Blood was collected by leukapheresis, and PBMCs were isolated by Ficoll-Histopaque density gradient centrifugation and then cryopreserved in liquid nitrogen vapor phase. Analytical flow cytometry was used to check the purity and quantity of each magnetically sorted T cell population. Genomic DNA was isolated from every sorted fraction and measured by UV absorbance on a Nanodrop 2000c.

Summary of the overall study and its limitations: Pairwise subsampling indicated that sequencing depth was expected to affect the degree of clonotype sharing among donors. Larger estimated clonotype richness was generally found for naive subsets than for memory subsets. Even with the large sequencing depth, rarefaction of the sorted-subset datasets indicated that sequencing was incomplete. Compared with non-shared clonotypes, the clonotypes found in all four sorted-subset donors had higher generation probabilities. Sampling was limited to blood, and TCR repertoires in tissue likely differ from TCR repertoires in blood. Approximately 5% of naive CD4, roughly 3.6% of naive CD8, 2.3% of memory CD4, and over 0.35% of memory CD8 clonotypes were shared across four donors. Because the study included only a small number of donors, the genetic and exposure-history diversity represented was limited.

Using the deep immunoSEQ assay, multiplex PCR amplified TCR CDR3 regions from genomic DNA. Extracted genomic DNA from each cell subset was distributed evenly across all wells of several immunoSEQ 96-well plates, and each plate was treated as a replicate. For sorted subsets, about 0.2 ug genomic DNA, equal to 30,000 to 35,000 T cell genomes, was loaded into each replicate PCR. Purified libraries were measured with a Qubit 3.0 fluorometer, size-checked on a Bioanalyzer 2100, and measured again with the KAPA Library Quantification kit. A separate single-read 150-cycle Illumina NextSeq 550 flow cell was used to sequence each immunoSEQ 96-well plate. The authors processed their data as follows. Because only junctional sequences without quality scores were contained in the immunoSEQ output, filtering matching that applied to full-length reads could not be performed. To assign V/J genes and CDR3, sequences were annotated using PyIR, a Python wrapper for IgBLAST v1.9, with IMGT germline references. Any read was removed if the V/J assignment was weak (E-value above 1e-6), the CDR3 was missing, or the read contained stop codons, out-of-frame junctions, or ambiguous translated residues. V3J clonotypes were defined as sequences sharing the same inferred V gene, J gene, and CDR3 amino acid sequence. Percentage overlap between repertoires was computed as shared unique clonotypes divided by the size of the smaller repertoire. Richness of each repertoire was evaluated using RTK rarefaction, the Chao1 estimator, and Recon v2.1 estimates of unobserved clonotypes. OLGA was used to compute generation probabilities for all TCRbeta clonotypes that the gDNA method yielded from four donors. TCRdb stores this immuneACCESS table with in-frame sequences only. Part of the clones is absent; in the studies checked, under half of the shortfall reflects unresolved V genes, and no reason is known for the rest. Clone size and the V and J calls come from that table; the DNA yielded D and trimming. The sample profile shows over 400,000 clones; 90% to 96% of them were found once. Under 0.065% of the sample is taken by the ten largest.

The receptor was isolated from a woman in her thirties in good health. Sequenced material: naive CD4+ T cells sorted from blood. The cell subset or site label corresponds to: CD45RA+ positively selected. Recombination connected TRBV7-6 to TRBJ1-1; the D gene is perhaps TRBD1, from 5 matching bases. The CDR3 region reads CATLKGVTEAFF. In nucleotide form, the sequence is TGTGCCACGCTAAAAGGGGTTACTGAAGCTTTCTTT.